The next 24 T cell receptor beta chains were all read from a single sample in a study of vaccination and CD4 T cells after COVID-19. For these receptors, no antigen is known. Treatment described: roughly 11-day PBMC culture with coronavirus spike peptide pools or control peptides (ViraFEST assay). Sequenced with the Oncomine TCR Beta short-read assay was DNA taken from cultured CD4+ T cells. A single record per CDR3 protein comes from TCRdb applying MiXCR to the PCR reads. The sample includes roughly 8,300 distinct CDR3 sequences, approximately 61% of them seen just once. The specimen was cultured CD4+ T cells from blood, collected after SARS-CoV-2 vaccination. The receptor set was obtained from a human donor with COVID-19.

The J gene is TRBJ1-5, the V gene TRBV2, with D perhaps matching TRBD1 (6 bases). Germline-derived CDR1 and CDR2 are SNHLY and FYNNEI. Between the trimmed V and J ends, which lost 2 bases and 4 bases, there was a span of 12 bases. The CDR3 has 15 amino acids. The CDR3 region has the DNA TGTGCCAGCAGTGAACTCCGGCAGGGGAATCAGCCCCAGCATTTT. Translated, it gives CASSELRQGNQPQHF.

The V call is TRBV10-3, the J call TRBJ2-3; 10 nucleotides line up with TRBD1. The germline V gene encodes CDR1 ENHRY and CDR2 SYGVKD. The V gene end was trimmed by 6 bases and the J gene end by 3 bases; junction bases not matched to a gene: 0. CDR3 size: 13 residues. Written as DNA, the CDR3 is TGTGCCATCAGGGGACAGGGGACAGATACGCAGTATTTT. Protein product: CAIRGQGTDTQYF.

This rearrangement joins TRBV7-3 to TRBJ1-6; D is perhaps TRBD1 (5 bases). Germline V gene data show CDR1 as SGHTA and CDR2 as FQGTGA. CDR3 length: 14 residues. V was clipped by 2 bases and J by 4 bases, with 6 bases between them. The CDR3 loop is CASSLQGYNSPLHF. The CDR3 nucleotides read TGTGCCAGCAGCTTACAGGGTTATAATTCACCCCTCCACTTT.

The chain carries TRBV6-1 and TRBJ1-5, with D possibly matching TRBD1 (5 bases). The CDR3 consists of 15 residues. V was clipped by 3 bases and J by 5 bases, with 14 bases between them. Germline lookup yields CDR1 MNHNS and CDR2 SASEGT. The CDR3 spells CASSDWQGTDQPQHF. The CDR3, as DNA: TGTGCCAGCAGTGACTGGCAGGGTACCGATCAGCCCCAGCATTTT.

This clonotype was seen a few times. This chain uses TRBV27 with TRBJ2-5, with 9 bases identical to TRBD2. This CDR3 is 14 amino acids long. The V and J ends lost 8 bases and 5 bases, in that order; junction bases with no gene match: 9. Germline lookup yields CDR1 MNHEY and CDR2 SMNVEV (reference sequence). CDR3 DNA: TGTGCCAGCCGGCGGCGGGGGGGCTATGAGACCCAGTACTTC. Translation: CASRRRGGYETQYF.

The chain links TRBV20-1 to TRBJ2-7; either TRBD1 or TRBD2 may supply D (5 bases each). The length of the CDR3 is 14 residues. Trimming shortened V by 3 bases and J by 5 bases, and 17 bases separated the two germline ends. Germline values: CDR1 DFQATT, CDR2 SNEGSKA (reference sequence). The DNA of the CDR3 is TGCAGTGCTAGGGAAGATTACGGGACCAACGAGCAGTACTTC. Translating it yields CSAREDYGTNEQYF.

The chain couples TRBV27 to TRBJ1-2; D perhaps matches TRBD1 (5 bases). CDR1 is MNHEY and CDR2 is SMNVEV in the germline V gene (reference sequence). The CDR3 covers 16 residues. The ends were cut back, 1 base at V and 3 bases at J, with 15 bases in the middle. In DNA, the CDR3 is TGTGCCAGCAGTTTATTCCCCCCCGACAGCTACTATGGCTACACCTTC. This encodes CASSLFPPDSYYGYTF.

Only a few counts were recorded for this clonotype. The rearrangement links TRBV10-2 to TRBJ1-5, with D perhaps TRBD1 (5 bases). V was pared by 6 bases and J by 1 base, with 16 bases between. Per the germline V gene, CDR1 is WSHSY and CDR2 is SAAADI. There are 16 residues in the CDR3. CDR3 amino acids: CASSQGNRVSNQPQHF. The CDR3 nucleotides are TGCGCCAGCAGCCAGGGTAATAGGGTGAGCAATCAGCCCCAGCATTTT.

The chain combines TRBV11-3 with TRBJ2-7; 7 positions agree with TRBD1. Germline CDR1 SGHNT, CDR2 YENEEA. This CDR3 has 15 residues. Losses at the gene ends were 1 base for V and 2 bases for J; bases not matched to a gene: 5. The CDR3 loop reads CASSLGAGGTYEQYF. CDR3 DNA: TGTGCCAGCAGCTTAGGGGCAGGGGGTACCTACGAGCAGTACTTC. Full variable domain (rest looked up from reference TRBV11-3 and TRBJ2-7): EAGVVQSPRYKIIEKKQPVAFWCNPISGHNTLYWYLQNLGQGPELLIRYENEEAVDDSQLPKDRFSAERLKGVDSTLKIQPAELGDSAVYLCASSLGAGGTYEQYFGPGTRLTVT.

The CDR3 nucleotides read TGTGCCAGCAGTTTAATATCTTCCCTCGGGACGGAGAAAGTTCCCCTCCACTTT. It encodes CASSLISSLGTEKVPLHF. The J gene is TRBJ1-6, the V gene TRBV27, with TRBD1 as a possible D gene (5 bases). CDR1 and CDR2 (germline): MNHEY, SMNVEV (reference sequence). V was trimmed by 2 bases and J by 13 bases, leaving 27 bases between them. The CDR3 loop spans 18 amino acids.

The chain is built from TRBV24-1 and TRBJ2-2; TRBD1 matches 8 bases. In germline, CDR1 is KGHDR, CDR2 SFDVKD. The CDR3 is 18 residues long. V shed 4 bases, J shed 4 bases, and the junction held 13 bases outside the gene matches. CDR3 residues: CATSEGGQGRRSTGELFF. The CDR3 bases are TGTGCCACCAGTGAAGGAGGACAGGGTCGAAGATCCACCGGGGAGCTGTTTTTT.

By sample fraction, this clonotype is medium-sized (0.01 to 0.1%). CDR3 in DNA: TGTGCCAGCAGTGCTCAGGGGGCAGTCTTTGGCTACACCTTC. Translation gives CASSAQGAVFGYTF. The chain combines TRBV6-1 with TRBJ1-2, with TRBD1 identical over 8 bases. CDR1 MNHNS and CDR2 SASEGT come from the germline V gene. CDR3 size: 14 residues. The V segment lost 4 bases and the J segment 7 bases; nucleotides outside the gene matches: 8.

This clonotype was recorded once. The V gene is TRBV24-1, the J gene TRBJ1-5, with 9 positions matching TRBD1. From germline, CDR1 is KGHDR and CDR2 SFDVKD. The CDR3 covers 17 residues. V gave up 3 bases and J gave up 3 bases; unmatched junction bases: 8. The CDR3 DNA sequence: TGTGCCACCAGTGATAGCCGGGGACAGGGACACAATCAGCCCCAGCATTTT. Residues: CATSDSRGQGHNQPQHF.

V usage is TRBV6-5 and J usage is TRBJ2-1; 12 positions match TRBD2. The CDR3 consists of 15 residues. CDR1 and CDR2 (germline): MNHEY, SVGAGI. V lost 6 bases, J lost 9 bases, and 9 bases stayed unmatched. The CDR3, as DNA: TGTGCCAGCAGCTTACTACTAGCGGGGGGAAGTGAGCAGTTCTTC. This gives the protein CASSLLLAGGSEQFF.

The chain recombines TRBV20-1 with TRBJ2-2; 14 bases line up with TRBD2. Germline assignment: CDR1 DFQATT and CDR2 SNEGSKA (reference sequence). V lost 5 bases to trimming and J lost 7 bases; unmatched junction nucleotides: 6. The CDR3 spans 15 residues. The CDR3 DNA sequence: TGCAGTGCTCCGACTAGCGGGGGGGGCGGCGGGGAGCTGTTTTTT. Its translation: CSAPTSGGGGGELFF.

This chain joins TRBV25-1 and TRBJ2-3, with D tentatively TRBD2 (6 bases). The CDR3 runs to 12 residues. The germline V gene encodes CDR1 MGHDK and CDR2 SYGVNS. Trimming removed 5 bases at V and 6 bases at J, with 9 bases between. CDR3 amino acids: CASSLAKDTQYF. CDR3 coding DNA: TGTGCCAGCAGTCTAGCGAAGGATACGCAGTATTTT.

V is TRBV27 and J is TRBJ1-1; D remains ambiguous. The CDR3 has 13 amino acids. CDR1 is MNHEY and CDR2 is SMNVEV in the germline V gene (reference sequence). Trimming removed 5 bases from V and 2 bases from J, with 9 bases in between. CDR3 amino acids: CASSLVPNTEAFF. The CDR3 DNA reads as TGTGCCAGCAGTCTCGTACCTAACACTGAAGCTTTCTTT.

The V and J genes are TRBV19 and TRBJ2-2; D might be TRBD1 or TRBD2, each matching 7 bases. The ends were cut back, 6 bases at V and 4 bases at J, with 18 bases in the middle. CDR1 is LNHDA and CDR2 is SQIVND in the germline V gene (reference sequence). The CDR3 has 16 amino acids. The CDR3 bases are TGTGCCAGTAGCGGGGGGAGAGGGGGCGGCACCGGGGAGCTGTTTTTT. Protein: CASSGGRGGGTGELFF.

The chain uses TRBV20-1 and TRBJ2-7; D call uncertain. Germline loops: CDR1 DFQATT, CDR2 SNEGSKA (reference sequence). The V end was cut by 5 bases, the J end by 4 bases, with 12 bases between. This CDR3 region has 12 residues. The CDR3 here is CSARLHLYEQYF. The CDR3 DNA follows: TGCAGTGCTCGTCTTCACCTATACGAGCAGTACTTC.

This clonotype was picked up one time. The chain uses TRBV2 and TRBJ1-5; 7 nucleotides align to TRBD1. CDR1 and CDR2 from the germline V gene are SNHLY and FYNNEI. V was clipped by 6 bases and J by 4 bases; unmatched bases: 9. The CDR3 sequence is 15 residues long. CDR3 sequence (DNA): TGTGCCAGCAGCGTCAACCGGGACAGTAATCAGCCCCAGCATTTT. Its protein product is CASSVNRDSNQPQHF.

The CDR3: CASSQDPTGGQPQHF. For the CDR3, the DNA is TGTGCCAGCAGCCAAGATCCAACGGGCGGACAGCCCCAGCATTTT. This chain joins TRBV4-2 and TRBJ1-5, with D unresolved. CDR3 size: 15 residues. Germline V gene data show CDR1 as LGHNA and CDR2 as YNFKEQ. Trimming removed 0 bases from V and 7 bases from J, with 13 bases in between.

A few counts support this clonotype. CDR3 loop: CATSRAGTGFGYTF. The CDR3 nucleotides are TGTGCCACCAGCAGGGCCGGGACGGGTTTTGGCTACACCTTC. The chain joins TRBV15 to TRBJ1-2, with D possibly TRBD1 on 5 matching bases. The germline V and J ends were trimmed by 3 bases and 7 bases, with 15 bases remaining between them. The CDR3 has 14 residues. Germline assignment: CDR1 LNHNV and CDR2 YYDKDF (reference sequence).

This clonotype was detected once. This rearrangement joins TRBV6-2 or TRBV6-3 to TRBJ2-3; TRBD2 agrees at 8 bases. CDR3 length equals 14 residues. After removal of 7 bases from V and 6 bases from J, the junction contained 9 bases not matched to a gene. Germline CDR1 MNHEY, CDR2 SVGEGT. The CDR3 reads CASINGGASDTQYF. CDR3 nucleotides: TGTGCCAGCATAAACGGGGGGGCGTCTGATACGCAGTATTTT.

The count of this clonotype is one. The chain couples TRBV6-1 to TRBJ1-3, with D tentatively TRBD1 (5 bases). The V and J ends lost 1 base and 0 bases respectively, with 16 bases between them. Germline V lookup: CDR1 MNHNS, CDR2 SASEGT. CDR3 length: 18 residues. The CDR3 protein is CASSEVGKGRYSGNTIYF. The CDR3 DNA sequence: TGTGCCAGCAGTGAAGTAGGGAAGGGACGATACTCTGGAAACACCATATATTTT.